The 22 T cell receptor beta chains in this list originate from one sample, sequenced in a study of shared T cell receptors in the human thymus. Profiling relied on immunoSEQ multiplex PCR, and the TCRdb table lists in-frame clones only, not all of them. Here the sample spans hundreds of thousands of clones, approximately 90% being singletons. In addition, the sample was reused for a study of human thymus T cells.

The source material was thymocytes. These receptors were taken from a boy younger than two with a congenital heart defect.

The CDR3 DNA sequence: TGTGCCAGCAGTGCAGAAAGCACAGATACGCAGTATTTT. Protein: CASSAESTDTQYF. The chain is built from TRBV27 and TRBJ2-3; D remains unclear. V was cut by 5 bases and J by 0 bases, with 6 bases left in between. The CDR3 covers 13 residues. Looked up from germline, CDR1 is MNHEY and CDR2 is SMNVEV (reference sequence).

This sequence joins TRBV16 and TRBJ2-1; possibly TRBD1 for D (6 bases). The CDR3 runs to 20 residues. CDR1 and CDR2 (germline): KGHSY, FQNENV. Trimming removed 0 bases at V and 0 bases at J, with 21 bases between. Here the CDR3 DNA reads TGTGCCAGCAGCCAATCGATTGAGGACAGCCGAATCAGCTCCTACAATGAGCAGTTCTTC. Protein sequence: CASSQSIEDSRISSYNEQFF.

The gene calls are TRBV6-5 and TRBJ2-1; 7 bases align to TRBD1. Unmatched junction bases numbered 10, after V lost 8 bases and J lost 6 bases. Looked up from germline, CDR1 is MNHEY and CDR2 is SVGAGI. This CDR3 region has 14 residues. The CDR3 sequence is CASLRLDRANEQFF. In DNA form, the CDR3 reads TGTGCCAGCCTCCGGCTTGACAGGGCCAATGAGCAGTTCTTC.

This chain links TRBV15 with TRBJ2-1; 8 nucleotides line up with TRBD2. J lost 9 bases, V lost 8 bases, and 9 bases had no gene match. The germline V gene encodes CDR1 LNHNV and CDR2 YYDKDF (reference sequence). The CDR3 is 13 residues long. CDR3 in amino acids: CATSGTSRGEQFF. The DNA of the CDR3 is TGTGCCACCTCCGGGACTAGTAGGGGTGAGCAGTTCTTC.

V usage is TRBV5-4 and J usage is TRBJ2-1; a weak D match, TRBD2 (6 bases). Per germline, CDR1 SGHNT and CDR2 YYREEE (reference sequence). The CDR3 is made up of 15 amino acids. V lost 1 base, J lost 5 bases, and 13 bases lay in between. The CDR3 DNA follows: TGTGCCAGCAGCTTGTGGAGGGAAAGCAACAATGAGCAGTTCTTC. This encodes CASSLWRESNNEQFF.

The DNA of the CDR3 is TGTGCCAGCAGCCTCCACAGAACCCGAGCCAAAAACATTCAGTACTTC. Translated: CASSLHRTRAKNIQYF. The chain joins TRBV7-2 to TRBJ2-4; D uncertain. Trimming took 5 bases from V and 0 from J, leaving 14 bases between them. This CDR3 is built from 16 residues. Germline assignment: CDR1 SGHTA and CDR2 FQGNSA. The full variable domain, its missing parts supplied by reference TRBV7-2 and TRBJ2-4, is GAGVSQSPSNKVTEKGKDVELRCDPISGHTALYWYRQSLGQGLEFLIYFQGNSAPDKSGLPSDRFSAERTGGSVSTLTIQRTQQEDSAVYLCASSLHRTRAKNIQYFGAGTRLSVL.

Here the CDR3 DNA reads TGTGCCAGCAGCCCCCAGAAAGGAGGGACTAACTATGGCTACACCTTC. Translating gives CASSPQKGGTNYGYTF. This chain joins TRBV9 and TRBJ1-2; D gene ambiguous. This CDR3 is built from 16 residues. Trimming cost V 4 bases and J 0 bases, with 16 bases left between them. The germline V gene encodes CDR1 SGDLS and CDR2 YYNGEE.

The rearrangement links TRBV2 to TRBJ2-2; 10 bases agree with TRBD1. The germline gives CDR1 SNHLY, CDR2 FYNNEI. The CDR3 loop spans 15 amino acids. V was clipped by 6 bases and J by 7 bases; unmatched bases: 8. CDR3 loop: CASRGRDRGGGELFF. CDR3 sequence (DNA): TGTGCCAGCAGAGGCCGGGACAGGGGAGGCGGGGAGCTGTTTTTT.

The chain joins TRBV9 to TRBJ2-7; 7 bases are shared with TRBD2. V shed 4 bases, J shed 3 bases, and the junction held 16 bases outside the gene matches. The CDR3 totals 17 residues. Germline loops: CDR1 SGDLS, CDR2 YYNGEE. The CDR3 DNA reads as TGTGCCAGCAGCCCCCACACCCCTCTGGCGGGAGACTACGAGCAGTACTTC. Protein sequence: CASSPHTPLAGDYEQYF.

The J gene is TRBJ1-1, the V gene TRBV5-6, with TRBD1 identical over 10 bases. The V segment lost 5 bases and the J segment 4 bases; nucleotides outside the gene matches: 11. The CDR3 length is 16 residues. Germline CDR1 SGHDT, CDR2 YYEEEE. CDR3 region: CASRLGTGEGGTEAFF. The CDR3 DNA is TGTGCCAGCAGACTAGGGACAGGGGAAGGGGGCACTGAAGCTTTCTTT.

The DNA of the CDR3 is TGTGCCAGCAGCTTACGACAGGGACTTCTCCGGGGGTACGAGCAGTACTTC. Its protein is CASSLRQGLLRGYEQYF. V is TRBV7-9 and J is TRBJ2-7; tentatively, D is TRBD1 (7 bases). V lost 2 bases to trimming and J lost 4 bases, with 21 bases between them. Germline loops: CDR1 SEHNR, CDR2 FQNEAQ (reference sequence). The CDR3 is 17 amino acids.

Here the CDR3 DNA reads TGTGCCAGCAGCCCGGGACTAGCGGAGATATACGAGCAGTACTTC. This codes for CASSPGLAEIYEQYF. This chain uses TRBV7-2 with TRBJ2-7, with 11 bases aligning to TRBD2. Trimming took 5 bases from V and 4 from J; bases not matched to a gene: 7. Germline V gives CDR1 SGHTA, CDR2 FQGNSA. This CDR3 has 15 amino acids. Drawing the rest from reference TRBV7-2 and TRBJ2-7, the complete variable domain is GAGVSQSPSNKVTEKGKDVELRCDPISGHTALYWYRQSLGQGLEFLIYFQGNSAPDKSGLPSDRFSAERTGGSVSTLTIQRTQQEDSAVYLCASSPGLAEIYEQYFGPGTRLTVT.

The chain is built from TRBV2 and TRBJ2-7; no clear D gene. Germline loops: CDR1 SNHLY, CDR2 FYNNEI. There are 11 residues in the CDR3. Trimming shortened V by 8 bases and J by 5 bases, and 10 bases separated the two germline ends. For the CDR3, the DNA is TGTGCCAGCTCCGGGTCCAACGAGCAGTACTTC. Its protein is CASSGSNEQYF.

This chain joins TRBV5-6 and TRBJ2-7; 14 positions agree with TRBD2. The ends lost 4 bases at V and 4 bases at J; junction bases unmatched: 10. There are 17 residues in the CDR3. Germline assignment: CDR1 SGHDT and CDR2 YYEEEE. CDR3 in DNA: TGTGCCAGCAGCACCGGACTAGCGGGAGGCTTCTTGTACGAGCAGTACTTC. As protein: CASSTGLAGGFLYEQYF.

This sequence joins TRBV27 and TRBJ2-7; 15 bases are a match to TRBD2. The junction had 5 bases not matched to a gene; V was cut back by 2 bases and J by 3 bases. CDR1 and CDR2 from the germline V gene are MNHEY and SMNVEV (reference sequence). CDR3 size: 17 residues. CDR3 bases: TGTGCCAGCAGTTTAAAGGGACTAGCGGGAGGAATCTACGAGCAGTACTTC. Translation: CASSLKGLAGGIYEQYF.

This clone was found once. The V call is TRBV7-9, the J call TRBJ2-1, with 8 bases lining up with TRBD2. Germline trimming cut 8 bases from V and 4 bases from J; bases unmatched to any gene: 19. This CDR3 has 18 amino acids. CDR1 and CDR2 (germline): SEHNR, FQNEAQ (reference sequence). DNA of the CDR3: TGTGCCAGCGCCCCTTGGGATAGCGGGAAGCTTAATTACAATGAGCAGTTCTTC. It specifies CASAPWDSGKLNYNEQFF.

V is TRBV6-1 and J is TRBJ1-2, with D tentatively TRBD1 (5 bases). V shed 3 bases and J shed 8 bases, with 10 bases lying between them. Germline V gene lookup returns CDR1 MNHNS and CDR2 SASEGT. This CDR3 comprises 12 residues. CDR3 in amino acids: CASSEGGRGYTF. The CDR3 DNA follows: TGTGCCAGCAGTGAGGGGGGAAGGGGCTACACCTTC.

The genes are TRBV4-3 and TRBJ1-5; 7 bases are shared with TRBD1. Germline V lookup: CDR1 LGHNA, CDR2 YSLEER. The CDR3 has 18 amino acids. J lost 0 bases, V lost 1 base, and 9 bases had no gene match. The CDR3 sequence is CASSQARYRGASNQPQHF. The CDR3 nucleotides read TGCGCCAGCAGCCAAGCCAGGTACAGGGGTGCTAGCAATCAGCCCCAGCATTTT.

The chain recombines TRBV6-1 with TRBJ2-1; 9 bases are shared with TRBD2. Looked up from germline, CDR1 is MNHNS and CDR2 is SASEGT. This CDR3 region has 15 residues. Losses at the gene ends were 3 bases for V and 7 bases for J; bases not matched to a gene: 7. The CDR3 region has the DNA TGTGCCAGCAGTGACGGCGGGAGGGCCGTTAATGAGCAGTTCTTC. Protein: CASSDGGRAVNEQFF.

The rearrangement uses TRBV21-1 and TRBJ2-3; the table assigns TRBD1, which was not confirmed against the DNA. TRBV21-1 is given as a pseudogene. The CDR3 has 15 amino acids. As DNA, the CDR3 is TGTGCCAGCTATTACCGGGACAGGGGCTCAGATACGCAGTATTTT. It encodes CASYYRDRGSDTQYF.

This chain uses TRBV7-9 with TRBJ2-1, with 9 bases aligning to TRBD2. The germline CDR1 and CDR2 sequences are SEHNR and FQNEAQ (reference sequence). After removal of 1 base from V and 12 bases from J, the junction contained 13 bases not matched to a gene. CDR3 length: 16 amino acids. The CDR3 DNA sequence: TGTGCCAGCAGCTTAGGTCTGGCGGGAGGGCCTTCCGGGCAGTTCTTC. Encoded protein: CASSLGLAGGPSGQFF.

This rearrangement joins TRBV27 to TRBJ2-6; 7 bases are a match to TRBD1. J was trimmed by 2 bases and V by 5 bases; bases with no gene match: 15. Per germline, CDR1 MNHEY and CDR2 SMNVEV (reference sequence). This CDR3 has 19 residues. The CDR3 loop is CASSGTGAAKGPGANVLTF. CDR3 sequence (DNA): TGTGCCAGCAGTGGTACAGGGGCTGCCAAGGGTCCTGGGGCCAACGTCCTGACTTTC. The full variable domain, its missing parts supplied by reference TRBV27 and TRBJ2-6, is EAQVTQNPRYLITVTGKKLTVTCSQNMNHEYMSWYRQDPGLGLRQIYYSMNVEVTDKGDVPEGYKVSRKEKRNFPLILESPSPNQTSLYFCASSGTGAAKGPGANVLTFGAGSRLTVL.